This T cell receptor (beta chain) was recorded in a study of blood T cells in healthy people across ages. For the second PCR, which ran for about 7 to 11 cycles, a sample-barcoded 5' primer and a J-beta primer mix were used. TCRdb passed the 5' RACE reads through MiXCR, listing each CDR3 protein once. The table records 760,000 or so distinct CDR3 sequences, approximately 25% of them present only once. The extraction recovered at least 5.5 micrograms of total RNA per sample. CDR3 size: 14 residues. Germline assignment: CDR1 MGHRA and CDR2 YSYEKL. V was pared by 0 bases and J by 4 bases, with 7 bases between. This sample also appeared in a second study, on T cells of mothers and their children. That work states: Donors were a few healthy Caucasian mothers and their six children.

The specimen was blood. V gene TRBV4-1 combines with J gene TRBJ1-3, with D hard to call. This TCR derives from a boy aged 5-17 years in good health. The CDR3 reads CASSQDLGGNTIYF. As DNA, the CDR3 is TGCGCCAGCAGCCAAGATCTGGGCGGAAACACCATATATTTT.